The 27 T cell receptor beta chains below come from one sample, sequenced in a study of radiation and T cells in renal cell carcinoma. Some clones are missing from TCRdb's copy, which holds only in-frame ones; the method was immunoSEQ multiplex PCR. The top ten clones hold over 9% of a sample with under 200,000 clones, roughly 90% of them seen once. Time point indicated: blood 4 weeks post-SBRT, at nephrectomy. As for treatment: 15 Gy SBRT to primary tumor, nephrectomy 4 weeks later. This specimen consisted of blood, obtained from a patient whose treatment included radiotherapy and nephrectomy. The receptors originated from a woman in her forties or fifties with renal cell carcinoma.

This rearrangement joins TRBV10-3 to TRBJ1-2; no clear D. CDR3 length: 14 residues. Trimming removed 7 bases from V and 4 bases from J, with 16 bases in between. Germline CDR1 is ENHRY and CDR2 is SYGVKD. CDR3 in DNA: TGTGCCATCACTCAAGGTGAGGGTCCCTATGGCTACACCTTC. It is translated as CAITQGEGPYGYTF.

The rearrangement joins TRBV5-6 to TRBJ2-1, with 9 positions matching TRBD1. V was clipped by 2 bases and J by 6 bases; unmatched bases: 6. The CDR3 contains 15 residues. CDR1 is SGHDT, CDR2 YYEEEE, per germline. CDR3 sequence: CASSFPGQGVNEQFF. DNA for the CDR3: TGTGCCAGCAGCTTCCCGGGACAGGGTGTCAATGAGCAGTTCTTC. The full variable domain, with the rest looked up from reference TRBV5-6 and TRBJ2-1, is DAGVTQSPTHLIKTRGQQVTLRCSPKSGHDTVSWYQQALGQGPQFIFQYYEEEERQRGNFPDRFSGHQFPNYSSELNVNALLLGDSALYLCASSFPGQGVNEQFFGPGTRLTVL.

To note about this clone: This specimen includes other DNA sequences encoding the same CDR3. This sequence joins TRBV5-1 and TRBJ1-2; no definite D call. Between the trimmed V and J ends, which lost 2 bases and 3 bases, there was a span of 8 bases. Germline values: CDR1 SGHRS, CDR2 YFSETQ. The CDR3 is 13 residues long. In nucleotides, the CDR3 is TGCGCCAGCAGCTTAACCGGGGACTATGGCTACACCTTC. It specifies CASSLTGDYGYTF.

This chain uses TRBV7-2 with TRBJ2-1; D may correspond to TRBD1 or TRBD2 (5 bases each). From germline, CDR1 is SGHTA and CDR2 FQGNSA. This CDR3 is 16 amino acids long. V lost 4 bases and J lost 2, with 15 bases in between. The CDR3 protein is CASSYTGPPPYNEQFF. The CDR3 DNA reads as TGTGCCAGCAGCTACACGGGACCGCCACCCTACAATGAGCAGTTCTTC.

The chain joins TRBV30 to TRBJ1-5, with 11 bases matching TRBD1. This CDR3 spans 12 amino acids. Trimming at V came to 5 bases and at J to 6 bases, leaving 0 bases not matched to a gene. Germline V gene lookup returns CDR1 GTSNPN and CDR2 SVGIG (reference sequence). CDR3 sequence: CAWGTGGQPQHF. The CDR3 DNA is TGTGCCTGGGGGACAGGGGGTCAGCCCCAGCATTTT.

The chain joins TRBV25-1 to TRBJ1-2; possible D gene TRBD1, 6 bases. Trimming stripped 7 bases from V and 5 bases from J, with 17 bases between. In germline, CDR1 is MGHDK, CDR2 SYGVNS. This CDR3 comprises 14 residues. In nucleotides, the CDR3 is TGTGCCAGCATCCGCGAGGGGGACGCGTATGGCTACACCTTC. Translated, it gives CASIREGDAYGYTF.

V gene TRBV15 combines with J gene TRBJ2-5; D gene uncertain. This CDR3 has 13 amino acids. V was clipped by 0 bases and J by 4 bases, with 6 bases between them. The germline V gene encodes CDR1 LNHNV and CDR2 YYDKDF (reference sequence). CDR3 sequence reads: CATSRDTGETQYF. The CDR3 coding sequence is TGTGCCACCAGCAGAGATACGGGAGAGACCCAGTACTTC. The full variable domain, with the rest looked up from reference TRBV15 and TRBJ2-5, is DAMVIQNPRYQVTQFGKPVTLSCSQTLNHNVMYWYQQKSSQAPKLLFHYYDKDFNNEADTPDNFQSRRPNTSFCFLDIRSPGLGDTAMYLCATSRDTGETQYFGPGTRLLVL.

This clone was seen once. The gene calls are TRBV19 and TRBJ1-5; D possibly corresponds to TRBD1 (5 bases). The CDR3 is made up of 15 amino acids. Germline V gene data show CDR1 as LNHDA and CDR2 as SQIVND (reference sequence). V dropped 1 base and J dropped 0 bases, with 7 bases sitting between them. In DNA form, the CDR3 reads TGTGCCAGTAGTATAGTTGGGGCTAGCAATCAGCCCCAGCATTTT. This gives the protein CASSIVGASNQPQHF.

V usage is TRBV2 and J usage is TRBJ1-2; no reliable D call. The CDR3 is 13 residues long. Deletions cut 1 base from V and 2 bases from J, with 5 bases between. Germline V gene data show CDR1 as SNHLY and CDR2 as FYNNEI. Written as DNA, the CDR3 is TGTGCCAGCAGTGAAGACAAAAACTATGGCTACACCTTC. This codes for CASSEDKNYGYTF.

The chain combines TRBV6-5 with TRBJ1-4, with D hard to call. Per germline, CDR1 MNHEY and CDR2 SVGAGI. The CDR3 is made up of 14 amino acids. Trimming left V 2 bases short and J 2 bases short, with 6 bases between. The CDR3 region is CASSYASTNEKLFF. Written as DNA, the CDR3 is TGTGCCAGCAGTTACGCGTCGACTAATGAAAAACTGTTTTTT.

V is TRBV7-3 and J is TRBJ1-2; D remains unclear. Looked up from germline, CDR1 is SGHTA and CDR2 is FQGTGA. Between the trimmed V and J ends, which lost 5 bases and 3 bases, there was a span of 10 bases. This CDR3 contains 13 residues. The CDR3 region is CASSPHIDYGYTF. As DNA, the CDR3 is TGTGCCAGCAGCCCTCACATAGACTATGGCTACACCTTC. Drawing the rest from reference TRBV7-3 and TRBJ1-2, the complete variable domain is GAGVSQTPSNKVTEKGKYVELRCDPISGHTALYWYRQSLGQGPEFLIYFQGTGAADDSGLPNDRFFAVRPEGSVSTLKIQRTERGDSAVYLCASSPHIDYGYTFGSGTRLTVV.

The chain is built from TRBV18 and TRBJ1-4; D is unresolved. The germline CDR1 and CDR2 sequences are KGHSH and LQKENI. The V end was cut by 1 base, the J end by 0 bases, with 3 bases between. CDR3 size: 14 residues. In DNA, the CDR3 is TGTGCCAGCTCACCACGACCAACTAATGAAAAACTGTTTTTT. It encodes CASSPRPTNEKLFF.

The V call is TRBV6-4, the J call TRBJ2-1; 14 bases are shared with TRBD2. Germline trimming cut 0 bases from V and 7 bases from J; bases unmatched to any gene: 5. Germline assignment: CDR1 MRHNA and CDR2 SNTAGT. This CDR3 region has 17 residues. Written as DNA, the CDR3 is TGTGCCAGCAGTGACTCCCGGACTAGCGGGGGGTGGAATGAGCAGTTCTTC. Protein product: CASSDSRTSGGWNEQFF.

This chain joins TRBV6-6 and TRBJ1-3; possibly TRBD1 for D (5 bases). Germline V CDR1 and CDR2: MNHNY, SVGAGI (reference sequence). Between the trimmed V and J ends, which lost 3 bases and 4 bases, there was a span of 13 bases. The CDR3 consists of 15 residues. CDR3 in amino acids: CASSYSPGAGNTIYF. The DNA of the CDR3 is TGTGCCAGCAGTTATTCCCCCGGGGCCGGAAACACCATATATTTT.

The rearrangement uses TRBV30 and TRBJ2-1; 15 bases match TRBD2. The CDR3 extends over 14 amino acids. Germline trimming cut 5 bases from V and 11 bases from J; bases unmatched to any gene: 7. Per germline, CDR1 GTSNPN and CDR2 SVGIG (reference sequence). The CDR3 DNA is TGTGCCTGGGGCGGGACTAGCGGGGGGCAACAGCAGTTCTTC. Translating gives CAWGGTSGGQQQFF.

V and J are TRBV19 and TRBJ2-7; perhaps TRBD2 as D (7 bases). Germline V lookup: CDR1 LNHDA, CDR2 SQIVND (reference sequence). This CDR3 is 14 amino acids long. The V and J ends lost 4 bases and 7 bases respectively, with 17 bases between them. The CDR3 DNA reads as TGTGCCAGTAGTACCCGGGACACCGGGGGGGAGCAGTACTTC. The encoded protein is CASSTRDTGGEQYF.

The gene calls are TRBV27 and TRBJ2-4, with unresolved D. Germline V lookup: CDR1 MNHEY, CDR2 SMNVEV (reference sequence). V was pared by 5 bases and J by 0 bases, with 14 bases between. The CDR3 covers 16 residues. The CDR3 nucleotides are TGTGCCAGCAGTCCACAGATGGCCCTAGCCAAAAACATTCAGTACTTC. It encodes CASSPQMALAKNIQYF.

The gene calls are TRBV18 and TRBJ2-2, with 8 positions matching TRBD2. The germline V gene has CDR1 KGHSH and CDR2 LQKENI. Trimming cost V 3 bases and J 8 bases; bases outside gene matches: 5. The CDR3 is made up of 14 amino acids. Written as DNA, the CDR3 is TGTGCCAGCTCACCCCAGACTAGCGCTGGGGAGCTGTTTTTT. It translates to CASSPQTSAGELFF.

This chain links TRBV7-2 with TRBJ1-2, with unresolved D. This CDR3 comprises 13 residues. Trimming cost V 2 bases and J 6 bases, with 10 bases left between them. The germline V gene encodes CDR1 SGHTA and CDR2 FQGNSA. The CDR3 reads CASSLFDGDGYTF. The CDR3 coding sequence is TGTGCCAGCAGCTTATTCGACGGAGATGGCTACACCTTC.

The CDR3 spells CASSESLAGFSTDTQYF. For the CDR3, the DNA is TGCGCCAGCAGTGAGTCCCTAGCGGGGTTTAGCACAGATACGCAGTATTTT. V and J are TRBV10-1 and TRBJ2-3; TRBD2 matches 9 bases. The CDR3 consists of 17 residues. Trimming removed 0 bases from V and 0 bases from J; junction bases left unmatched: 4. Germline V lookup: CDR1 WNHNN, CDR2 SYGVQD (reference sequence).

V gene TRBV2 combines with J gene TRBJ1-4, with 10 bases lining up with TRBD1. This CDR3 is 13 amino acids long. CDR1 and CDR2 from the germline V gene are SNHLY and FYNNEI. V shed 8 bases, J shed 7 bases, and the junction held 4 bases outside the gene matches. In DNA form, the CDR3 reads TGTGCCAGCCGGGACAGGGGAAGTGAAAAACTGTTTTTT. Its translation is CASRDRGSEKLFF.

V usage is TRBV4-1 and J usage is TRBJ2-6, with D perhaps TRBD2 (6 bases). Trimming removed 0 bases from V and 0 bases from J, with 12 bases in between. The CDR3 totals 18 residues. CDR1 is MGHRA, CDR2 YSYEKL, per germline. The CDR3: CASSQETVRGSGANVLTF. In DNA, the CDR3 is TGCGCCAGCAGCCAAGAAACGGTGCGGGGCTCTGGGGCCAACGTCCTGACTTTC.

The chain recombines TRBV11-3 with TRBJ2-7; D unresolved. Germline lookup yields CDR1 SGHNT and CDR2 YENEEA. V was clipped by 1 base and J by 2 bases, with 9 bases between them. The length of the CDR3 is 14 residues. The CDR3 here is CASSLVPRPYEQYF. The CDR3 DNA follows: TGTGCCAGCAGCTTAGTACCCCGACCCTACGAGCAGTACTTC.

This clone was seen once. V usage is TRBV7-9 and J usage is TRBJ1-5; D is perhaps TRBD1 (5 bases). The germline V gene encodes CDR1 SEHNR and CDR2 FQNEAQ (reference sequence). CDR3 length: 14 residues. V dropped 4 bases and J dropped 0 bases, with 7 bases sitting between them. Here the CDR3 reads CASSWGDSNQPQHF. CDR3 nucleotides: TGTGCCAGCAGCTGGGGGGATAGCAATCAGCCCCAGCATTTT.

V usage is TRBV6-5 and J usage is TRBJ2-2, with 9 positions matching TRBD1. CDR1 and CDR2 (germline): MNHEY, SVGAGI. V trimming: 7 bases; J trimming: 9 bases; junction bases outside the gene matches: 12. This CDR3 has 15 amino acids. The CDR3 sequence: CASTFRTGVYRELFF. The CDR3 DNA follows: TGTGCCAGCACTTTTCGGACAGGGGTCTACCGGGAGCTGTTTTTT.

This chain links TRBV6-4 with TRBJ1-1; 8 bases match TRBD1. J lost 4 bases, V lost 5 bases, and 6 bases had no gene match. In germline, CDR1 is MRHNA, CDR2 SNTAGT. The CDR3 loop spans 14 amino acids. Here the CDR3 reads CASSLETGATEAFF. The CDR3, as DNA: TGTGCCAGCAGTTTAGAGACAGGGGCCACTGAAGCTTTCTTT.

This chain connects TRBV5-1 to TRBJ2-3; TRBD2 might be the D (5 bases). Germline CDR1 reads SGHRS; CDR2 reads YFSETQ. The V gene lost 4 bases and the J gene lost 2 bases, with 8 bases spanning the gap. The CDR3 runs to 13 residues. CDR3 loop: CASSVRDTDTQYF. CDR3 coding DNA: TGCGCCAGCAGCGTCCGGGACACAGATACGCAGTATTTT.